The clone carrying this TCR beta chain occurred a few times. Its antigen is not identified. CDR3 length: 15 residues. V lost 1 base to trimming and J lost 3 bases, with 13 bases between them. Looked up from germline, CDR1 is MNHEY and CDR2 is SVGEGT. The table came from immunoSEQ multiplex PCR; TCRdb's copy has only in-frame clones and leaves some out. The table lists hundreds of thousands of clones, 80% to 90% of them singletons, with 1.5% in the top ten. This entry is derived from a study of Ad26.COV2.S vaccination and SARS-CoV-2 variants. The study's findings and limits: Comparability of non-spike TCR breadth was observed across vaccine and placebo recipients. Compared with placebo recipients, vaccine recipients had higher spike-specific TCR breadth.

The sample's treatment: roughly 19 received Ad26.COV2.S at low or high dose, single or two shots; about 5 received placebo; per-sample allocation not given. Specimen acquisition occurred on day 63 following the initial vaccine or placebo injection. Wuhan-strain spike was delivered by a replication-incompetent Ad26 vector. The receptor was derived from a person between 18 and 60 years old who received the Ad26.COV2.S COVID-19 vaccine or a placebo. The chain recombines TRBV6-2 or TRBV6-3 with TRBJ2-7; D is ambiguous. The sequences come from peripheral blood, collected in a trial of Ad26.COV2.S vaccine versus placebo. The CDR3 sequence is CASSYFSLPNYEQYF. Here the CDR3 DNA reads TGTGCCAGCAGTTACTTCAGTTTACCCAACTACGAGCAGTACTTC.